Listed here are 23 T cell receptor beta chains from one sample, sequenced in a study of cytomegalovirus exposure and HLA in healthy donors. The study ran its PCR with 60 Vbeta and 13 Jbeta primers. Assay: immunoSEQ multiplex PCR; the TCRdb copy retains only in-frame clones and omits some. The data show approximately 130,000 clones, about 80% seen once. The specimen was PBMCs. The receptors here all came from a man aged 50 to 59 in good health and CMV-seronegative.

The chain has TRBV10-3 and TRBJ1-2; D possibly corresponds to TRBD1 (5 bases). This CDR3 has 12 residues. The V end lost 3 bases, the J end lost 5 bases, and 7 bases lay between the germline ends. Per the germline V gene, CDR1 is ENHRY and CDR2 is SYGVKD. CDR3 amino acids: CAISDRGYGYTF. Here the CDR3 DNA reads TGTGCCATCAGTGACCGGGGGTATGGCTACACCTTC.

This chain links TRBV5-5 with TRBJ1-1, with 9 bases matching TRBD1. The CDR3 is made up of 14 amino acids. J was trimmed by 4 bases and V by 4 bases; bases with no gene match: 5. Germline V gives CDR1 SGHKS, CDR2 YYEKEE (reference sequence). DNA of the CDR3: TGTGCCAGCAGCCGACAGGGGGAGAGCACTGAAGCTTTCTTT. Translated, it gives CASSRQGESTEAFF. The full variable domain, rest sourced from reference TRBV5-5 and TRBJ1-1, is DAGVTQSPTHLIKTRGQQVTLRCSPISGHKSVSWYQQVLGQGPQFIFQYYEKEERGRGNFPDRFSARQFPNYSSELNVNALLLGDSALYLCASSRQGESTEAFFGQGTRLTVV.

J is TRBJ2-7 and V is TRBV5-8; no firm D call. The CDR3 has 11 residues. V was pared by 2 bases and J by 4 bases, with 4 bases between. CDR1 SGHTS and CDR2 YDEGEE come from the germline V gene. The CDR3 DNA sequence: TGTGCCAGCAGCTTTCTGTACGAGCAGTACTTC. Translated: CASSFLYEQYF. The full variable domain, in which reference TRBV5-8 and TRBJ2-7 provide the parts outside the CDR3, is EAGVTQSPTHLIKTRGQQATLRCSPISGHTSVYWYQQALGLGLQFLLWYDEGEERNRGNFPPRFSGRQFPNYSSELNVNALELEDSALYLCASSFLYEQYFGPGTRLTVT.

The chain carries TRBV11-2 and TRBJ2-7; tentative D call: TRBD1 (6 bases). CDR1 SGHAT and CDR2 FQNNGV come from the germline V gene. The CDR3 extends over 15 amino acids. Trimming pared 5 bases from V and 0 bases from J, leaving 14 bases between. The CDR3: CASSLHRDISYEQYF. The CDR3, as DNA: TGTGCCAGCAGCCTTCACCGGGACATCTCCTACGAGCAGTACTTC.

The chain combines TRBV7-9 with TRBJ1-5; the D gene is possibly TRBD1 (6 bases). With 3 bases removed from V and 5 bases from J, the gap between germline ends came to 11 bases. This CDR3 is 14 amino acids long. Germline assignment: CDR1 SEHNR and CDR2 FQNEAQ (reference sequence). CDR3 nucleotide sequence: TGTGCCAGCAGCTTTCCGGGACAAGATCAGCCCCAGCATTTT. This sequence encodes CASSFPGQDQPQHF.

V and J are TRBV6-6 and TRBJ2-5; weak D call: TRBD2 (6 bases). Trimming took 11 bases from V and 4 from J, leaving 11 bases between them. This CDR3 spans 11 amino acids. CDR1 MNHNY and CDR2 SVGAGI come from the germline V gene (reference sequence). CDR3 DNA sequence: TGTGCCGGTTTGGGAGGAGAGACCCAGTACTTC. This sequence encodes CAGLGGETQYF.

This clone was seen a few times. V gene TRBV10-1 combines with J gene TRBJ1-3; D ambiguous. The CDR3 length is 14 residues. Germline values: CDR1 WNHNN, CDR2 SYGVQD (reference sequence). Trimming cost V 10 bases and J 0 bases, with 13 bases left between them. The chain's CDR3 is CATSPGSSGNTIYF. As DNA, the CDR3 is TGCGCCACCTCTCCGGGGTCCTCTGGAAACACCATATATTTT.

The rearrangement joins TRBV27 to TRBJ2-1; TRBD1 might be the D (6 bases). CDR1 is MNHEY, CDR2 SMNVEV, per germline (reference sequence). The CDR3 has 15 residues. Trimming took off 5 bases at V and 7 bases at J, with 18 bases between the two ends. The CDR3 bases are TGTGCCAGCAGTCACTACCGGGACATCCTGAATGAGCAGTTCTTC. This encodes CASSHYRDILNEQFF.

The table lists this clone with a few counts. The genes are TRBV11-2 and TRBJ1-6; the match to TRBD1 covers 7 bases. From germline, CDR1 is SGHAT and CDR2 FQNNGV. The trim removed 0 bases at V and 9 bases at J, leaving 5 bases unmatched. The CDR3 consists of 15 residues. The CDR3 region is CASSLESTGASPLHF. The CDR3 DNA reads TGTGCCAGCAGCTTAGAATCAACAGGGGCTTCACCCCTCCACTTT.

Only a few counts were recorded for this clone. The chain joins TRBV5-1 to TRBJ2-7; D possibly corresponds to TRBD2 (5 bases). V lost 0 bases and J lost 3, with 13 bases in between. This CDR3 is 15 amino acids long. Germline CDR1 SGHRS, CDR2 YFSETQ. For the CDR3, the DNA is TGCGCCAGCAGCTTGGGTGGACTTGGAAACTACGAGCAGTACTTC. It codes for CASSLGGLGNYEQYF.

This clone has a count of ten or more. The V gene is TRBV4-1, the J gene TRBJ2-5, with a tentative D call TRBD2 (5 bases). V gave up 0 bases and J gave up 7 bases, with 9 bases separating them. The CDR3 extends over 13 amino acids. Germline values: CDR1 MGHRA, CDR2 YSYEKL. CDR3 protein: CASSQDPGMTQYF. For the CDR3, the DNA is TGCGCCAGCAGCCAAGACCCCGGGATGACCCAGTACTTC.

The chain joins TRBV14 to TRBJ2-5; D is perhaps TRBD1 (5 bases). CDR1 and CDR2 from the germline V gene are SGHDN and FVKESK. This CDR3 contains 15 residues. Trimming removed 2 bases from V and 1 base from J, with 11 bases in between. CDR3: CASSQLGHIQETQYF. The CDR3 DNA sequence: TGTGCCAGCAGCCAACTAGGACACATCCAAGAGACCCAGTACTTC. Together with reference TRBV14 and TRBJ2-5, the CDR3 gives the full variable domain: EAGVTQFPSHSVIEKGQTVTLRCDPISGHDNLYWYRRVMGKEIKFLLHFVKESKQDESGMPNNRFLAERTGGTYSTLKVQPAELEDSGVYFCASSQLGHIQETQYFGPGTRLLVL.

V is TRBV18 and J is TRBJ1-1; 8 bases agree with TRBD1. The germline gives CDR1 KGHSH, CDR2 LQKENI. This CDR3 spans 17 amino acids. The J segment lost 4 bases and the V segment lost 1 base, leaving 11 bases of the junction unmatched. The CDR3 sequence is CASSPRTGSDLATEAFF. CDR3 DNA: TGTGCCAGCTCACCACGGACAGGGTCAGATTTGGCCACTGAAGCTTTCTTT.

The chain carries TRBV6-5 and TRBJ1-2; 7 nucleotides line up with TRBD1. The germline V gene encodes CDR1 MNHEY and CDR2 SVGAGI. The CDR3 runs 14 residues. Trimming took 5 bases from V and 0 from J; bases not matched to a gene: 3. The CDR3 sequence is CASSPGGTNYGYTF. The CDR3 DNA sequence: TGTGCCAGCAGTCCAGGGGGAACTAACTATGGCTACACCTTC.

This chain connects TRBV6-6 to TRBJ2-7, with 7 bases identical to TRBD1. The germline V gene encodes CDR1 MNHNY and CDR2 SVGAGI (reference sequence). The V and J ends lost 0 bases and 3 bases, in that order; junction bases with no gene match: 2. The CDR3 totals 14 residues. The CDR3 here is CASSYSGTDYEQYF. CDR3 DNA sequence: TGTGCCAGCAGTTACTCTGGGACAGACTACGAGCAGTACTTC.

The genes are TRBV7-2 and TRBJ2-1, with 7 bases fitting TRBD2. V lost 5 bases to trimming and J lost 0 bases; unmatched junction nucleotides: 7. The CDR3 totals 16 residues. From germline, CDR1 is SGHTA and CDR2 FQGNSA. The CDR3 DNA follows: TGTGCCAGCAGCCCCTCGCGGGAGAGCTCCTACAATGAGCAGTTCTTC. This gives the protein CASSPSRESSYNEQFF.

This clone was seen a single time. This rearrangement joins TRBV29-1 to TRBJ2-2, with D perhaps matching TRBD2 (5 bases). Germline values: CDR1 SQVTM, CDR2 ANQGSEA. Trimming pared 4 bases from V and 1 base from J, leaving 16 bases between. The CDR3 totals 16 residues. CDR3 in amino acids: CSVVIRTTKNTGELFF. The CDR3 bases are TGCAGCGTTGTAATCAGAACGACTAAGAACACCGGGGAGCTGTTTTTT.

V usage is TRBV6-1 and J usage is TRBJ2-3; perhaps TRBD2 as D (5 bases). Germline V gene data show CDR1 as MNHNS and CDR2 as SASEGT. The V gene lost 3 bases and the J gene lost 1 base, with 11 bases spanning the gap. This CDR3 region has 15 residues. In nucleotides, the CDR3 is TGTGCCAGCAGTGACCCGGGATCGGGCACAGATACGCAGTATTTT. Residues: CASSDPGSGTDTQYF.

The chain is built from TRBV5-4 and TRBJ2-5; 9 positions match TRBD2. In germline, CDR1 is SGHNT, CDR2 YYREEE (reference sequence). V lost 5 bases, J lost 5 bases, and 7 bases stayed unmatched. The CDR3 runs 14 residues. The CDR3 loop is CASSAGGAVETQYF. CDR3 coding DNA: TGTGCCAGCAGTGCGGGGGGGGCCGTCGAGACCCAGTACTTC.

This clone was counted a few times. The chain is built from TRBV27 and TRBJ2-7; 7 nucleotides agree with TRBD1. CDR1 and CDR2 (germline): MNHEY, SMNVEV (reference sequence). Trimming took 5 bases from V and 2 from J; bases not matched to a gene: 3. The CDR3 runs 13 residues. The CDR3 DNA is TGTGCCAGCAGTATGACAGGGCCCTACGAGCAGTACTTC. Translated: CASSMTGPYEQYF.

The CDR3 region has the DNA TGTGCCAGCAGCTTCTTTGGAGTTGACACTGAAGCTTTCTTT. Translation gives CASSFFGVDTEAFF. V and J are TRBV5-5 and TRBJ1-1, with D unclear. The CDR3 extends over 14 amino acids. Trimming took off 2 bases at V and 3 bases at J, with 11 bases between the two ends. Germline V gene sequence: CDR1 SGHKS, CDR2 YYEKEE (reference sequence).

The chain combines TRBV29-1 with TRBJ2-1, with TRBD2 matching 9 bases. There are 14 residues in the CDR3. The germline gives CDR1 SQVTM, CDR2 ANQGSEA. The V gene end was trimmed by 6 bases and the J gene end by 0 bases; junction bases not matched to a gene: 3. CDR3 DNA: TGCAGCGTGAGCGGGGGGAGCTCCTACAATGAGCAGTTCTTC. Amino acids: CSVSGGSSYNEQFF.

This clone is a singleton in its sample. This rearrangement joins TRBV30 to TRBJ2-7; TRBD2 matches 14 bases. Germline V gene data show CDR1 as GTSNPN and CDR2 as SVGIG (reference sequence). The CDR3 is 13 residues long. The ends lost 6 bases at V and 6 bases at J; junction bases unmatched: 4. The CDR3 nucleotides read TGTGCCTGCCCGACTAGCGGGAGGGGCGAGCAGTACTTC. It codes for CACPTSGRGEQYF.